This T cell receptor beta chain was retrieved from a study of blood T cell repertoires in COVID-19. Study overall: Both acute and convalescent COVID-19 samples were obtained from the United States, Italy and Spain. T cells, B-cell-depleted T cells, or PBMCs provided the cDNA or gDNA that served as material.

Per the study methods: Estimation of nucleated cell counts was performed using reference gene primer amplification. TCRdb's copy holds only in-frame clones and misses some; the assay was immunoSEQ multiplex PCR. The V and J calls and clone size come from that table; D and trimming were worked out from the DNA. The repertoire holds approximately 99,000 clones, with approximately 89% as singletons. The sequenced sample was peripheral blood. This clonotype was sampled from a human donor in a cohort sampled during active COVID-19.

The CDR3 DNA sequence: TGTGCCAGCAGCGGAGAAGGGGGCAACTATGGCTACACCTTC. Protein sequence: CASSGEGGNYGYTF. This chain joins TRBV5-4 and TRBJ1-2; TRBD1 matches at 7 bases. Germline CDR1 and CDR2: SGHNT and YYREEE (reference sequence). This CDR3 comprises 14 residues. Unmatched junction bases numbered 5, after V lost 4 bases and J lost 2 bases.